Below are 5 T cell receptor beta chains sequenced from a single sample in a study of blood T cell repertoires in COVID-19. Assay used: immunoSEQ multiplex PCR; TCRdb lists only in-frame clones, some missing. The sample holds about 210,000 clones, 92% seen once. The source material was peripheral blood. These receptors came from a man younger than 40 with acute or convalescent COVID-19.

This chain connects TRBV6-1 to TRBJ1-2; D is perhaps TRBD1 (6 bases). The CDR3 loop spans 16 amino acids. The V gene lost 0 bases and the J gene lost 2 bases, with 13 bases spanning the gap. Germline-derived CDR1 and CDR2 are MNHNS and SASEGT. The CDR3 loop is CASSEALAGANYGYTF. DNA for the CDR3: TGTGCCAGCAGTGAAGCGCTTGCAGGGGCAAACTATGGCTACACCTTC.

The chain combines TRBV7-8 with TRBJ2-1; 9 bases fit TRBD2. The CDR3 covers 15 residues. With 5 bases clipped from V and 7 bases from J, the junction kept 9 bases outside the gene matches. Germline V CDR1 and CDR2: SGHVS, FQNEAQ. The CDR3 DNA is TGTGCCAGCAGCGGCGGGAGGGCCTCTGGAAATGAGCAGTTCTTC. Translating it yields CASSGGRASGNEQFF.

This clone was seen more than once but under ten times. The chain carries TRBV27 and TRBJ1-1, with D possibly being TRBD1 (6 bases). Germline V CDR1 and CDR2: MNHEY, SMNVEV (reference sequence). Trimming took 4 bases from V and 0 from J, leaving 6 bases between them. The CDR3 is 13 residues long. DNA of the CDR3: TGTGCCAGCAGTTACAGGGTGAACACTGAAGCTTTCTTT. Translated, it gives CASSYRVNTEAFF.

The chain is built from TRBV4-2 and TRBJ1-1, with 9 bases matching TRBD1. Per germline, CDR1 LGHNA and CDR2 YNFKEQ. This CDR3 is 14 amino acids long. After removal of 4 bases from V and 5 bases from J, the junction contained 5 bases not matched to a gene. The CDR3 region has the DNA TGTGCCAGCAGCCCCGGGACAGGGAGGACTGAAGCTTTCTTT. Protein: CASSPGTGRTEAFF.

The chain uses TRBV6-5 and TRBJ2-6; tentative D call: TRBD1 (5 bases). V lost 4 bases and J lost 2, with 9 bases in between. Germline CDR1 and CDR2: MNHEY and SVGAGI. This CDR3 is 15 amino acids long. The CDR3 DNA follows: TGTGCCAGCAGTTTTCAGGGTCCTGGGGCCAACGTCCTGACTTTC. Amino acids: CASSFQGPGANVLTF.